This T cell receptor (beta chain) was sequenced for a study of identical twins. The CDR3 is made up of 14 amino acids. Germline CDR1 reads SNHLY; CDR2 reads FYNNEI. The junction had 7 bases not matched to a gene; V was cut back by 7 bases and J by 4 bases. TCRdb re-called the 5' RACE reads with MiXCR, one entry per CDR3 protein. Found here are 510,000 or so distinct CDR3 sequences, roughly 15% of them singletons; the top ten hold roughly 0.43%. The sample holds a few counts of this clonotype. The same specimen was also included in a second study, on yellow fever vaccine responses in identical twins.

The chain recombines TRBV2 with TRBJ2-1, with 7 bases identical to TRBD1. The specimen sequenced was CD4+ T cells sorted from blood. This clonotype originated in a woman between 18 and 30 years old in good health. CDR3 protein: CASNKRGRYNEQFF. CDR3 DNA: TGTGCCAGCAATAAAAGGGGGCGGTACAATGAGCAGTTCTTC.